This paragraph reports one TCR beta chain. Its antigen is not known. The sample comes from a study of cytomegalovirus exposure and HLA in healthy donors. Turning to the study itself: Out of 150 million to 200 million T cells, an earlier analysis found some 110 million unique TCR beta sequences in total. Study conclusions and caveats: A later analysis found common viral pathogens apparently linked to several of the most significant clusters. An analysis was carried out at a later point. It showed that HLA-associated TCR beta chains were more clonally expanded than equally common non-associated chains. In terms of immune exposure information, only CMV serostatus was available.

Primers: 60 Vbeta forward and 13 Jbeta reverse. Profiling relied on immunoSEQ multiplex PCR, and the TCRdb table lists in-frame clones only, not all of them. The sample lists about 140,000 clones; roughly 75% were seen once. Sequencing was performed on PBMCs. This TCR came from a man aged 35-49 years in good health and CMV-seronegative.

CDR3: CASSLGITGLGYNEQFF. The CDR3 DNA is TGTGCCAGCAGCTTAGGGATTACGGGACTAGGATACAATGAGCAGTTCTTC. This chain joins TRBV5-8 and TRBJ2-1; 8 bases fit TRBD2. V lost 2 bases to trimming and J lost 4 bases; unmatched junction nucleotides: 11. Germline CDR1 SGHTS, CDR2 YDEGEE. This CDR3 has 17 residues.